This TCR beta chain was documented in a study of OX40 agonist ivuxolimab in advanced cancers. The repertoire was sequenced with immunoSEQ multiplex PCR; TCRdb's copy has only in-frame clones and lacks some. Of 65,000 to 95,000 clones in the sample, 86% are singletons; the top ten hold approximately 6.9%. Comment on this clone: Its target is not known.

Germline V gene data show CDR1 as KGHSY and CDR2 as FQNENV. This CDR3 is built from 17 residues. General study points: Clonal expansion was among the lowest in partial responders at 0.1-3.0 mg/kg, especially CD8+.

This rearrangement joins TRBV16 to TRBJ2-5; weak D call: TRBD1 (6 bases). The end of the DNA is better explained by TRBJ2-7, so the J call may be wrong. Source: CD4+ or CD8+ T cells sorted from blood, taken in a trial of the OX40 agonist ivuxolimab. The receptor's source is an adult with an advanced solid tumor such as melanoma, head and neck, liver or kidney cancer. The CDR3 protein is CASSQLKVRTESNEQYF. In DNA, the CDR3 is TGTGCCAGCAGCCAATTAAAAGTTAGGACAGAGTCGAACGAGCAGTACTTC.